These 28 T cell receptor beta chains were all obtained from the same sample, sequenced in a study of T cell responses to AZD1222 COVID-19 vaccine. Assay used: immunoSEQ multiplex PCR; TCRdb lists only in-frame clones, some missing. This sample has about 100,000 clones, with about 90% found just once. Specimen: peripheral blood, collected 28 days after the second AZD1222 dose. All receptors come from an adult who received the AZD1222 COVID-19 vaccine.

The chain employs TRBV7-9 and TRBJ1-2; D gene unclear. Germline lookup yields CDR1 SEHNR and CDR2 FQNEAQ (reference sequence). This CDR3 is built from 14 residues. V dropped 5 bases and J dropped 4 bases, with 14 bases sitting between them. CDR3 DNA: TGTGCCAGCAGCCCGGACGGCGGGAGCTATGGCTACACCTTC. It codes for CASSPDGGSYGYTF.

V gene TRBV19 combines with J gene TRBJ2-2; D is ambiguous. V lost 3 bases to trimming and J lost 2 bases, with 10 bases between them. Per the germline V gene, CDR1 is LNHDA and CDR2 is SQIVND (reference sequence). This CDR3 contains 15 residues. The CDR3 DNA sequence: TGTGCCAGTAGTATCCCCCGGATCAACACCGGGGAGCTGTTTTTT. Its protein product is CASSIPRINTGELFF.

The chain combines TRBV6-6 with TRBJ2-7; the D gene is possibly TRBD1 (5 bases). Germline V lookup: CDR1 MNHNY, CDR2 SVGAGI (reference sequence). The CDR3 has 12 residues. V dropped 2 bases and J dropped 4 bases, with 6 bases sitting between them. CDR3 protein: CASSYQGYEQYF. CDR3 nucleotide sequence: TGTGCCAGCAGTTACCAGGGATACGAGCAGTACTTC.

This CDR3 reads CASSPTSGYTDTQYF. In nucleotides, the CDR3 is TGTGCCAGCAGCCCCACTAGCGGGTACACAGATACGCAGTATTTT. The rearrangement uses TRBV6-5 and TRBJ2-3; TRBD2 aligns across 9 bases. This CDR3 region has 15 residues. V was pared by 6 bases and J by 2 bases, with 6 bases of the junction left unmatched. Germline-derived CDR1 and CDR2 are MNHEY and SVGAGI.

This chain joins TRBV18 and TRBJ1-2; 7 nucleotides agree with TRBD1. The ends lost 4 bases at V and 5 bases at J; junction bases unmatched: 7. CDR1 and CDR2 from the germline V gene are KGHSH and LQKENI. The CDR3 sequence is 14 residues long. This chain's CDR3 is CASSQGTVGYGYTF. In DNA, the CDR3 is TGTGCCAGCTCACAGGGGACAGTAGGGTATGGCTACACCTTC.

The rearrangement uses TRBV6-5 and TRBJ2-3; 10 nucleotides match TRBD1. This CDR3 region has 15 residues. The V and J ends lost 6 bases and 4 bases, in that order; junction bases with no gene match: 7. Germline V gives CDR1 MNHEY, CDR2 SVGAGI. This CDR3 reads CASSPGQGVADTQYF. The CDR3 DNA follows: TGTGCCAGCAGCCCCGGACAGGGGGTAGCAGATACGCAGTATTTT.

V gene TRBV7-2 combines with J gene TRBJ1-1, with D perhaps TRBD1 (5 bases). V lost 3 bases to trimming and J lost 6 bases, with 11 bases between them. The germline V gene has CDR1 SGHTA and CDR2 FQGNSA. The CDR3 has 13 amino acids. The CDR3 reads CASSFARDSEAFF. For the CDR3, the DNA is TGTGCCAGCAGCTTCGCCCGGGACTCTGAAGCTTTCTTT. Full variable domain (remainder filled in from reference TRBV7-2 and TRBJ1-1): GAGVSQSPSNKVTEKGKDVELRCDPISGHTALYWYRQSLGQGLEFLIYFQGNSAPDKSGLPSDRFSAERTGGSVSTLTIQRTQQEDSAVYLCASSFARDSEAFFGQGTRLTVV.

This chain connects TRBV30 to TRBJ2-3; 9 nucleotides align to TRBD2. Germline-derived CDR1 and CDR2 are GTSNPN and SVGIG (reference sequence). The CDR3 has 17 residues. Trimming removed 3 bases from V and 5 bases from J; junction bases left unmatched: 15. The CDR3 coding sequence is TGTGCCTGGAGCCAGGATTTGGCGGGAGGGCCACAAGATACGCAGTATTTT. It specifies CAWSQDLAGGPQDTQYF.

V and J are TRBV3-1 (or the pseudogene TRBV3-2) and TRBJ1-5; D is unresolved. From germline, CDR1 is LGHDT and CDR2 YNNKEL (reference sequence). The length of the CDR3 is 13 residues. Trimming removed 0 bases at V and 7 bases at J, with 7 bases between. CDR3 in amino acids: CASSQDLWQPQHF. DNA for the CDR3: TGTGCCAGCAGCCAAGATCTTTGGCAGCCCCAGCATTTT.

This sequence joins TRBV7-2 and TRBJ1-1; maybe TRBD1 (6 bases). Germline CDR1 reads SGHTA; CDR2 reads FQGNSA. The CDR3 totals 14 residues. V lost 6 bases to trimming and J lost 4 bases, with 15 bases between them. The CDR3 loop reads CASSKDSWSTEAFF. The CDR3 region has the DNA TGTGCCAGCAGTAAGGACAGTTGGAGCACTGAAGCTTTCTTT. The full variable domain, rest sourced from reference TRBV7-2 and TRBJ1-1, is GAGVSQSPSNKVTEKGKDVELRCDPISGHTALYWYRQSLGQGLEFLIYFQGNSAPDKSGLPSDRFSAERTGGSVSTLTIQRTQQEDSAVYLCASSKDSWSTEAFFGQGTRLTVV.

This chain joins TRBV5-4 and TRBJ1-2; a possible D gene is TRBD1 (6 bases). CDR1 is SGHNT, CDR2 YYREEE, per germline (reference sequence). V lost 0 bases and J lost 13, with 19 bases in between. CDR3 length: 14 amino acids. CDR3 residues: CASSLAAGERSPTF. In DNA form, the CDR3 reads TGTGCCAGCAGCTTGGCGGCAGGGGAGAGATCTCCCACCTTC. Full variable domain (remainder filled in from reference TRBV5-4 and TRBJ1-2): ETGVTQSPTHLIKTRGQQVTLRCSSQSGHNTVSWYQQALGQGPQFIFQYYREEENGRGNFPPRFSGLQFPNYSSELNVNALELDDSALYLCASSLAAGERSPTFGSGTRLTVV.

This clone was detected a few times. The chain combines TRBV9 with TRBJ2-1, with no clear D. This CDR3 has 11 residues. The V end lost 0 bases, the J end lost 9 bases, and 4 bases lay between the germline ends. Germline V gene lookup returns CDR1 SGDLS and CDR2 YYNGEE. The CDR3 nucleotides read TGTGCCAGCAGCGTAGGCCCTGAGCAGTTCTTC. Its protein is CASSVGPEQFF. Looking up the rest from reference TRBV9 and TRBJ2-1 gives the full variable domain: DSGVTQTPKHLITATGQRVTLRCSPRSGDLSVYWYQQSLDQGLQFLIQYYNGEERAKGNILERFSAQQFPDLHSELNLSSLELGDSALYFCASSVGPEQFFGPGTRLTVL.

The chain carries TRBV9 and TRBJ2-3; perhaps D is TRBD1 or TRBD2 (5 bases each). This CDR3 is 15 amino acids long. Germline V gene sequence: CDR1 SGDLS, CDR2 YYNGEE. V was pared by 4 bases and J by 3 bases, with 15 bases between. For the CDR3, the DNA is TGTGCCAGCAGCCCAATCGGGGCCCTGACAGATACGCAGTATTTT. The encoded protein is CASSPIGALTDTQYF.

This chain joins TRBV19 and TRBJ2-3; 7 nucleotides align to TRBD1. After removal of 4 bases from V and 0 bases from J, the junction contained 7 bases not matched to a gene. CDR1 LNHDA and CDR2 SQIVND come from the germline V gene (reference sequence). The CDR3 covers 16 residues. The CDR3 bases are TGTGCCAGTAGTACCCGGACAGGCGCCAGCACAGATACGCAGTATTTT. The encoded protein is CASSTRTGASTDTQYF.

J is TRBJ1-4 and V is TRBV19, with D unresolved. CDR3 size: 16 residues. Per germline, CDR1 LNHDA and CDR2 SQIVND (reference sequence). Trimming left V 6 bases short and J 0 bases short, with 14 bases between. CDR3 in DNA: TGTGCCAGTAGCCCGAACGTCCCGGCAACTAATGAAAAACTGTTTTTT. Translated: CASSPNVPATNEKLFF. Full variable domain (outside the CDR3, taken from reference TRBV19 and TRBJ1-4): DGGITQSPKYLFRKEGQNVTLSCEQNLNHDAMYWYRQDPGQGLRLIYYSQIVNDFQKGDIAEGYSVSREKKESFPLTVTSAQKNPTAFYLCASSPNVPATNEKLFFGSGTQLSVL.

CDR3 coding DNA: TGTGCCAGCAGTGACTCCAGCTCCTACGAGCAGTACTTC. As protein: CASSDSSSYEQYF. The rearrangement uses TRBV28 and TRBJ2-7, with no clear D. V lost 5 bases to trimming and J lost 0 bases, with 8 bases between them. Looked up from germline, CDR1 is MDHEN and CDR2 is SYDVKM. The CDR3 spans 13 residues.

This sequence joins TRBV7-2 and TRBJ2-1; a possible D gene is TRBD2 (7 bases). The V end lost 1 base, the J end lost 9 bases, and 16 bases lay between the germline ends. The CDR3 spans 15 residues. Looked up from germline, CDR1 is SGHTA and CDR2 is FQGNSA. The CDR3 region is CASSLVRGAGSEQFF. CDR3 DNA sequence: TGTGCCAGCAGCTTAGTCCGGGGGGCAGGGAGTGAGCAGTTCTTC.

V gene TRBV5-6 combines with J gene TRBJ2-7; 7 nucleotides line up with TRBD1. The CDR3 length is 12 residues. Germline V CDR1 and CDR2: SGHDT, YYEEEE. Germline trimming cut 4 bases from V and 5 bases from J; bases unmatched to any gene: 3. CDR3: CASSPGQHEQYF. The CDR3 DNA follows: TGTGCCAGCAGCCCGGGACAGCACGAGCAGTACTTC.

The CDR3 region has the DNA TGTGCCAGCAGTTTAGGGGTCAGTCAGCCCCAGCATTTT. Translating gives CASSLGVSQPQHF. J is TRBJ1-5 and V is TRBV28; D unclear. Trimming left V 2 bases short and J 6 bases short, with 8 bases between. Germline lookup yields CDR1 MDHEN and CDR2 SYDVKM. The CDR3 has 13 residues.

The rearrangement uses TRBV28 and TRBJ1-2; no clear D gene. V was pared by 1 base and J by 3 bases, with 9 bases between. Germline CDR1 reads MDHEN; CDR2 reads SYDVKM. The CDR3 spans 14 residues. The CDR3 DNA reads TGTGCCAGCAGTTTATTTCTGGGTGACTATGGCTACACCTTC. Its translation is CASSLFLGDYGYTF.

This clone showed up just once. The chain has TRBV30 and TRBJ2-2; TRBD1 aligns across 8 bases. V lost 7 bases and J lost 4; bases outside the gene matches: 8. CDR3 size: 14 residues. CDR1 is GTSNPN, CDR2 SVGIG, per germline (reference sequence). CDR3 protein: CALKTGAVTGELFF. CDR3 DNA sequence: TGTGCCTTAAAGACAGGGGCGGTCACCGGGGAGCTGTTTTTT.

V gene TRBV7-9 combines with J gene TRBJ2-7, with D perhaps matching TRBD1 or TRBD2 (6 bases each). The germline V and J ends were trimmed by 7 bases and 6 bases, with 25 bases remaining between them. Per the germline V gene, CDR1 is SEHNR and CDR2 is FQNEAQ (reference sequence). CDR3 length equals 16 residues. The CDR3 bases are TGTGCCAGCACAGCTCCGGCCAAGGGGGGCTCTGGCGAGCAGTACTTC. It encodes CASTAPAKGGSGEQYF.

The V call is TRBV6-5, the J call TRBJ1-4; D is undetermined. Trimming took 8 bases from V and 6 from J, leaving 13 bases between them. The CDR3 covers 13 residues. CDR1 is MNHEY, CDR2 SVGAGI, per germline. CDR3 DNA: TGTGCCAGCGGCAAGGGCCCACATGAAAAACTGTTTTTT. Protein sequence: CASGKGPHEKLFF.

The J gene is TRBJ2-7, the V gene TRBV6-2 or TRBV6-3; no clear D. Trimming left V 5 bases short and J 3 bases short, with 5 bases between. The CDR3 contains 11 residues. Germline-derived CDR1 and CDR2 are MNHEY and SVGEGT. The CDR3 here is CASSHVYEQYF. The CDR3 DNA reads TGTGCCAGCAGTCACGTCTACGAGCAGTACTTC.

As regards this clone: This sample includes further DNA sequences coding for the same CDR3. CDR3 amino acids: CASSPTTYEQYF. CDR3 in DNA: TGTGCCAGCAGTCCAACTACCTACGAGCAGTACTTC. The genes are TRBV28 and TRBJ2-7; D is undetermined. Trimming took 5 bases from V and 2 from J, leaving 7 bases between them. Germline CDR1 MDHEN, CDR2 SYDVKM. The CDR3 is 12 residues long.

The V and J genes are TRBV11-3 and TRBJ1-1; a weak D match, TRBD1 (5 bases). Germline lookup yields CDR1 SGHNT and CDR2 YENEEA. The V end was cut by 3 bases, the J end by 3 bases, with 8 bases between. The CDR3 has 13 residues. DNA of the CDR3: TGTGCCAGCAGCTTTGGGGCCTACACTGAAGCTTTCTTT. This sequence encodes CASSFGAYTEAFF.

The CDR3 nucleotides are TGTGCCAGCAGCTTCGGCGGGCGGGGAACTGAAGCTTTCTTT. Translating it yields CASSFGGRGTEAFF. The gene calls are TRBV7-9 and TRBJ1-1, with no clear D. V was trimmed by 3 bases and J by 5 bases, leaving 13 bases between them. Germline V gives CDR1 SEHNR, CDR2 FQNEAQ (reference sequence). CDR3 size: 14 residues.

This clone was found a few times. The V call is TRBV5-1, the J call TRBJ2-1; a weak D match, TRBD2 (5 bases). The CDR3 contains 16 residues. V lost 0 bases, J lost 6 bases, and 16 bases lay in between. Germline CDR1 reads SGHRS; CDR2 reads YFSETQ. Written as DNA, the CDR3 is TGCGCCAGCAGCTTGGGTCGGGCCCGGACTGGCAATGAGCAGTTCTTC. It yields the protein CASSLGRARTGNEQFF.